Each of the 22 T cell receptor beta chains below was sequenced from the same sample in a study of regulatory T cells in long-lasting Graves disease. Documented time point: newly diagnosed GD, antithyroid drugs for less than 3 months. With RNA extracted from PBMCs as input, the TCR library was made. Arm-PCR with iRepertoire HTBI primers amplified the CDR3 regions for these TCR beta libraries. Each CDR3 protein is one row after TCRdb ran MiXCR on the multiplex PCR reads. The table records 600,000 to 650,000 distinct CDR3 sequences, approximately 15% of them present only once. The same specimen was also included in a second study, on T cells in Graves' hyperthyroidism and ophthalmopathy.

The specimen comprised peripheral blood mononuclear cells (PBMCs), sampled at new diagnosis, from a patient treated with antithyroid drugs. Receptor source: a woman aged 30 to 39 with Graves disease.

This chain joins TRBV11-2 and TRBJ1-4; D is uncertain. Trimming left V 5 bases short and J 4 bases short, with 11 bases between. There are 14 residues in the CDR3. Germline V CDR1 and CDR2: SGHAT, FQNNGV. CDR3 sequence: CASSPVRDNEKLFF. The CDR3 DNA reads TGTGCCAGCAGCCCCGTGAGGGATAATGAAAAACTGTTTTTT. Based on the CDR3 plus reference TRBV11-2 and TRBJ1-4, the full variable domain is EAGVAQSPRYKIIEKRQSVAFWCNPISGHATLYWYQQILGQGPKLLIQFQNNGVVDDSQLPKDRFSAERLKGVDSTLKIQPAKLEDSAVYLCASSPVRDNEKLFFGSGTQLSVL.

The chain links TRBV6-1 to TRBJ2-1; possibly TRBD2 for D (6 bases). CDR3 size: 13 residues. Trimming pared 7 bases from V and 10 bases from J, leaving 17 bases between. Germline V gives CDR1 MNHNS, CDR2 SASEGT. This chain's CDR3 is CASNRKILAEQFF. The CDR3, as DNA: TGTGCCAGCAACCGAAAAATACTAGCCGAGCAGTTCTTC.

The CDR3 nucleotides are TGTGCCAGCAGTTTTAGGCCGGAGGGTGAGCAGTTCTTC. This sequence encodes CASSFRPEGEQFF. The chain combines TRBV27 with TRBJ2-1; tentatively, D is TRBD2 (6 bases). CDR3 length equals 13 residues. Per the germline V gene, CDR1 is MNHEY and CDR2 is SMNVEV (reference sequence). Trimming stripped 3 bases from V and 9 bases from J, with 12 bases between.

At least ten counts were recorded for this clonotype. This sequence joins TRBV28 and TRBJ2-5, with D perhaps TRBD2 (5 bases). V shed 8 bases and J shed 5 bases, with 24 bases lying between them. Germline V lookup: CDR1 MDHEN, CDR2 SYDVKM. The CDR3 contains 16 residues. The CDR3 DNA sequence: TGTGCCAGCGGAGATTTTCGGGGAAGGAAACGGGAGACCCAGTACTTC. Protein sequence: CASGDFRGRKRETQYF.

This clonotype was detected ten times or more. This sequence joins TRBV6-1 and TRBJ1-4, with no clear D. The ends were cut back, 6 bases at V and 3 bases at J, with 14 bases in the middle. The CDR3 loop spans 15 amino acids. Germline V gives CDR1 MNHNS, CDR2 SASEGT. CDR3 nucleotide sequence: TGTGCCAGCAGGGTAGGACGGTCACCTAATGAAAAACTGTTTTTT. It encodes CASRVGRSPNEKLFF.

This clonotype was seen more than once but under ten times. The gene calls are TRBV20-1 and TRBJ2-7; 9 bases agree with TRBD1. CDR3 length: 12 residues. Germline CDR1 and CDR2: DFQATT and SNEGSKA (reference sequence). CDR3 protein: CRGGQGSYEQYF. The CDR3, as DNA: TGCAGGGGGGGACAGGGTTCCTACGAGCAGTACTTC.

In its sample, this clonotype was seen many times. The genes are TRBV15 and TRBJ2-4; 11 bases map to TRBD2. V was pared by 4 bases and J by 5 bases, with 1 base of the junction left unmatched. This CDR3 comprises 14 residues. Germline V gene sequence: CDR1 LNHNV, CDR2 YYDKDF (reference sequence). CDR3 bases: TGTGCCACCAGCACGGGACTAGCGGAAAACATTCAGTACTTC. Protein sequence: CATSTGLAENIQYF.

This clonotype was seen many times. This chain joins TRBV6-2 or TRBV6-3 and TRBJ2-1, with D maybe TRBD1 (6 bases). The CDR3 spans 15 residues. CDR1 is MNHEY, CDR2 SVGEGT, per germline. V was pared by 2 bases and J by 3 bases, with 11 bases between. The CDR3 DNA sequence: TGTGCCAGCAGTTACCTCGGACAGTACTACAATGAGCAGTTCTTC. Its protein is CASSYLGQYYNEQFF.

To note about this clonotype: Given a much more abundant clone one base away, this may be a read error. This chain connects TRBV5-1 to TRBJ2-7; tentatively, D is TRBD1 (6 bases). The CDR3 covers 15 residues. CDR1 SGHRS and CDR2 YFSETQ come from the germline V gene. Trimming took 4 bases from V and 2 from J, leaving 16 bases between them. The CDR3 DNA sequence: TGCGCCAGCAGCCCTTCCCAGGGGACCCCCTACGAGCAGTACTTC. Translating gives CASSPSQGTPYEQYF.

CDR3 DNA sequence: TGTGCCAGCAGCTTGGGAACAGGGAACCCTTTCAACACTGAAGCTTTCTTT. Translation: CASSLGTGNPFNTEAFF. The chain employs TRBV7-9 and TRBJ1-1, with D perhaps TRBD1 (6 bases). The V and J ends lost 3 bases and 2 bases respectively, with 19 bases between them. The CDR3 loop spans 17 amino acids. Germline V gene lookup returns CDR1 SEHNR and CDR2 FQNEAQ (reference sequence).

DNA of the CDR3: TGTGCCAGCAGTGGGGGGACACTGCAGTACTTC. Its protein product is CASSGGTLQYF. The rearrangement uses TRBV19 and TRBJ2-7; the D gene could be TRBD1 or TRBD2 (6 bases each). The V gene's germline CDR1 is LNHDA and CDR2 SQIVND (reference sequence). The CDR3 is 11 residues long. Trimming took off 9 bases at V and 9 bases at J, with 15 bases between the two ends.

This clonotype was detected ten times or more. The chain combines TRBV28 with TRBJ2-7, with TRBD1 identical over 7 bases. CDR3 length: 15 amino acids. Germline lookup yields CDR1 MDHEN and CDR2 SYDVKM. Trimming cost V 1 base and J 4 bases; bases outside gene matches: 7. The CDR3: CASSLSPGQTYEQYF. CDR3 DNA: TGTGCCAGCAGTTTATCCCCGGGACAGACATACGAGCAGTACTTC.

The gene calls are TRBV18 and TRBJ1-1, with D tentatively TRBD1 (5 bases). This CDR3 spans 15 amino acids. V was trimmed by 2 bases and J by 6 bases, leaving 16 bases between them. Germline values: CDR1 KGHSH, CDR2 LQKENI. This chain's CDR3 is CASSPREWWGAEAFF. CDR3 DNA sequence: TGTGCCAGCTCACCAAGGGAGTGGTGGGGCGCTGAAGCTTTCTTT.

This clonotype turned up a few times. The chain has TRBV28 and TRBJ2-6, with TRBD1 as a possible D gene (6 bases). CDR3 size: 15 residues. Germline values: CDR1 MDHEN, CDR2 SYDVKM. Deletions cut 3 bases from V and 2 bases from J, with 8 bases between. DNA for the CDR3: TGTGCCAGCAGTTTGAAGGGGGCTGGGGCCAACGTCCTGACTTTC. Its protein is CASSLKGAGANVLTF.

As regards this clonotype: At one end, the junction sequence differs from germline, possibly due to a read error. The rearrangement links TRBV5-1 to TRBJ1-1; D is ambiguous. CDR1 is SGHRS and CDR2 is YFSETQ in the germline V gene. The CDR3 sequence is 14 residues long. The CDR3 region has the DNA TGTGCCAGCAGCTTGGCCGTAACGGACACTGAAGCTTTCTTT. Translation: CASSLAVTDTEAFF.

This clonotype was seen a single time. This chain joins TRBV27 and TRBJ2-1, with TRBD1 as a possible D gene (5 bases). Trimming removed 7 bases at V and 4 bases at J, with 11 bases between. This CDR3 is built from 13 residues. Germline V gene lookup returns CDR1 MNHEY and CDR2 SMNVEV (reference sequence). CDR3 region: CASKNRKYNEQFF. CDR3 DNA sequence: TGTGCCAGCAAAAACAGGAAATACAATGAGCAGTTCTTC.

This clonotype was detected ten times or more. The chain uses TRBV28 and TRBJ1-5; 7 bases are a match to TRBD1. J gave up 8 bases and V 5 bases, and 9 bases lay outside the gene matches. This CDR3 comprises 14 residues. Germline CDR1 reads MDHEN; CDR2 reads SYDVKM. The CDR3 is CASSQQQGYEPQHF. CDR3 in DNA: TGTGCCAGCAGTCAACAACAGGGGTATGAGCCCCAGCATTTT. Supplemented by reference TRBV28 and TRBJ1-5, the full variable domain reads DVKVTQSSRYLVKRTGEKVFLECVQDMDHENMFWYRQDPGLGLRLIYFSYDVKMKEKGDIPEGYSVSREKKERFSLILESASTNQTSMYLCASSQQQGYEPQHFGDGTRLSIL.

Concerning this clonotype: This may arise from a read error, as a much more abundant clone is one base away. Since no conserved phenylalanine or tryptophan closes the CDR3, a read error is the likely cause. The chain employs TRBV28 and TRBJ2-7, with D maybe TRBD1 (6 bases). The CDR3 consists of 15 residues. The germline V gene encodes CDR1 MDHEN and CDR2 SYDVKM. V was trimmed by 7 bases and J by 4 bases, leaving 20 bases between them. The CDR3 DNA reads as TGTGCCAGCAATCCCCCCGGGACAAGCAAGTACGAGCAGTACTAC. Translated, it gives CASNPPGTSKYEQYY.

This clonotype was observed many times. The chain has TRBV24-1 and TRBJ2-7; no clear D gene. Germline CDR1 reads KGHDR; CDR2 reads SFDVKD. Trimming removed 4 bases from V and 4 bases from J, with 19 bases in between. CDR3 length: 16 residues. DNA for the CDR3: TGTGCCACCAGTGACACGACCTCGTCCAACAAGTACGAGCAGTACTTC. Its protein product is CATSDTTSSNKYEQYF.

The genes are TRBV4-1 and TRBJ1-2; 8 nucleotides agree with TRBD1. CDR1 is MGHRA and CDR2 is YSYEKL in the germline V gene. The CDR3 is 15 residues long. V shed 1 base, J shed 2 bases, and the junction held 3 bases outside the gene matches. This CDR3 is CASSQGQGINYGYTF. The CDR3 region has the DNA TGCGCCAGCAGCCAAGGACAGGGGATCAACTATGGCTACACCTTC.

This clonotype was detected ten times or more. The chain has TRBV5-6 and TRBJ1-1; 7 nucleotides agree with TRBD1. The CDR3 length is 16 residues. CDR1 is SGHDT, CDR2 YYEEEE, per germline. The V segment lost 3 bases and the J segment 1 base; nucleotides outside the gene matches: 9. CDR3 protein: CASSSAGGTANTEAFF. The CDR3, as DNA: TGTGCCAGCAGCTCCGCCGGCGGGACAGCGAACACTGAAGCTTTCTTT.

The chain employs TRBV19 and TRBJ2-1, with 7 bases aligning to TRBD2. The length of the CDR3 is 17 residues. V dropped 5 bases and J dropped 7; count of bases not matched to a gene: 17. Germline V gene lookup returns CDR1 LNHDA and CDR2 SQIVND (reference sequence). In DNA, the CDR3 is TGTGCCAGTAGTTGGGTAATTTTGAGGCGGGAGAGGAATGAGCAGTTCTTC. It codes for CASSWVILRRERNEQFF. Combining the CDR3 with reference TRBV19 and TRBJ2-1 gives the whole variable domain DGGITQSPKYLFRKEGQNVTLSCEQNLNHDAMYWYRQDPGQGLRLIYYSQIVNDFQKGDIAEGYSVSREKKESFPLTVTSAQKNPTAFYLCASSWVILRRERNEQFFGPGTRLTVL.